This record looks at one T cell receptor beta chain sequence and its context. Its antigen remains unidentified. This specimen comes from a study of T cell repertoires in cytomegalovirus infection. Study overall: TCR beta signatures that were public indicated CMV infection and matching HLA type. Whole-study results and caveats: HLA-C-restricted CMV-specific TCR beta clonotypes were dominant in the ex vivo response.

MiXCR, run by TCRdb on the reads, gives a single entry per CDR3 protein. The sample consists of around 320,000 distinct CDR3 sequences, over 7.5% of them appearing once. The sequenced material came from PBMCs. The receptor comes from a human donor in good health (CMV status not recorded). Some clones in this sample may be carry-over from other donors' samples.

CDR3 DNA: TGCGCCAGCAGCCAAGATCCAGCCCGAAGGAAACTGTTTTTT. Translation: CASSQDPARRKLFF. The gene calls are TRBV4-3 and TRBJ1-4; the D is unclear. The V and J ends lost 0 bases and 11 bases respectively, with 13 bases between them. The CDR3 sequence is 14 residues long. Germline CDR1 reads LGHNA; CDR2 reads YSLEER.